This T cell receptor (beta chain) was recovered during a study of T cells in Graves' hyperthyroidism and ophthalmopathy. The TCR beta CDR3 regions underwent amplification using RNA transcripts as the source. Primed by the HTBI set, a first-round RT-PCR was run on the TCR CDR3. Via MiXCR, TCRdb re-called the multiplex PCR reads, giving one row per CDR3 protein. Of around 600,000 distinct CDR3 sequences in the sample, 15% to 17% were seen once. The authors obtained PBMCs from 7.5 to 10 ml of fresh peripheral blood. This clonotype was detected many times. V was clipped by 6 bases and J by 6 bases; unmatched bases: 6. CDR3 size: 13 residues. CDR1 is MNHNS, CDR2 SASEGT, per germline.

The genes are TRBV6-1 and TRBJ2-7; 9 bases match TRBD1. The sequence came from a woman in her thirties with Graves' hyperthyroidism. Sequencing used blood. The CDR3 sequence: CASRRDRASEQYF. CDR3 DNA: TGTGCCAGCAGACGGGACAGGGCCTCCGAGCAGTACTTC.